This T cell receptor (beta chain) was identified during a study of blood T cell repertoires in COVID-19. Study-wide context: Donors in the United States, Italy and Spain gave samples during acute or convalescent COVID-19. Sources were T cells, B-cell-depleted T cells, or PBMCs; the material itself was cDNA or gDNA.

This clone was detected only once. In germline, CDR1 is SSHAT, CDR2 FNYEAQ (reference sequence). With 5 bases removed from V and 14 bases from J, the gap between germline ends came to 13 bases. The CDR3 consists of 11 residues. In the original analysis: Estimated nucleated cell counts came from reference gene primer amplification. The assay was immunoSEQ multiplex PCR, and TCRdb's table has in-frame clones only and misses some. The V and J calls and the clone size are those of that table, but D and trimming were determined from the DNA. The sample holds around 140,000 clones, roughly nine tenths seen once. During active infection, Seattle patients enrolled and were then monitored through disease.

Source material: peripheral blood. This sequence was found in a man aged 18 to 35 with COVID-19, enrolled during active disease. The rearrangement uses TRBV7-7 and TRBJ1-5, with a possible D match to TRBD1 (6 bases). CDR3 residues: CASSQETGEHF. In DNA, the CDR3 is TGTGCCAGCAGCCAGGAGACAGGTGAGCATTTT. Full variable domain (rest looked up from reference TRBV7-7 and TRBJ1-5): GAGVSQSPRYKVTKRGQDVTLRCDPISSHATLYWYQQALGQGPEFLTYFNYEAQPDKSGLPSDRFSAERPEGSISTLTIQRTEQRDSAMYRCASSQETGEHFGDGTRLSIL.